The clone carrying this T cell receptor beta chain was seen a few times. Its antigen is not identified. Its ends do not fully match the called genes, so a read error is possible. Each sample yielded at least 5.5 micrograms of PBMC total RNA. This sample stems from a study of blood T cells in healthy people across ages. Findings and caveats of the study: Using unsorted PBMCs precluded a conclusive naive versus antigen-experienced comparison. Per million T cells, the diversity of TCR beta decreased roughly linearly as age advanced.

Primed by a sample-barcoded 5' primer and a J-beta primer mix, a second PCR proceeded for roughly 7 to 11 cycles. Each single sample gave us at least 2.5 million CDR3-containing paired-end reads. TCRdb reanalysed the 5' RACE reads using MiXCR and keeps one entry per CDR3 protein. Found here are just under 900,000 distinct CDR3 sequences, 29% of them singletons; the top ten hold roughly 17%. The receptor comes from a woman older than 75 in good health. The sequenced sample was blood.

The DNA for the CDR3 is TGTGCCGGCAGCGTAGGGATCGAGGGGGCGATTGAGCAGTTCTTC. Translating it yields CAGSVGIEGAIEQFF. The genes are TRBV9 and TRBJ2-1; 7 bases line up with TRBD1. From germline, CDR1 is SGDLS and CDR2 YYNGEE. There are 15 residues in the CDR3. Full variable domain (rest looked up from reference TRBV9 and TRBJ2-1): DSGVTQTPKHLITATGQRVTLRCSPRSGDLSVYWYQQSLDQGLQFLIQYYNGEERAKGNILERFSAQQFPDLHSELNLSSLELGDSALYFCAGSVGIEGAIEQFFGPGTRLTVL.